The rows below give T cell receptor beta chains drawn from one sample of a study of vaccination and CD4 T cells after COVID-19. A single record per CDR3 protein comes from TCRdb applying MiXCR to the PCR reads. This table has tens of thousands of distinct CDR3 sequences, approximately 49% appearing once. The source was CD4+ T cells from blood, collected about 7 months after SARS-CoV-2 vaccination. These TCRs come from a human donor who had recovered from COVID-19. Both conserved end residues are trimmed from each CDR3. Fields, in order: J gene, D gene, V gene, CDR3 length, clone size, CDR3 protein. The D gene is left open where the match is weak. The listing skips clone size in some rows; elsewhere it reads once, few, many or a size class.

TRBJ2-3	.	TRBV7-9	11	few	ASSYGSADTQY
TRBJ2-1	.	TRBV15	12	.	ATSRAGDLDEQF
TRBJ1-5	.	TRBV6-2/TRBV6-3	12	.	ASRPGQINQPQH
TRBJ2-5	.	TRBV20-1	12	.	SARDGIQQETQY
TRBJ2-1	TRBD2	TRBV20-1	11	.	SASSGNGNEQF
TRBJ2-1	.	TRBV9	12	.	ASTISHSGNEQF
TRBJ2-1	.	TRBV20-1	15	.	SARVLAGQGLYNEQF
TRBJ2-7	TRBD1	TRBV19	11	few	ASSWTGSYEQY
TRBJ2-1	TRBD2	TRBV11-2	14	.	ASSTTTSGRWNEQF
TRBJ2-1	TRBD2	TRBV2	13	few	ASRLGLAGGGEQF
TRBJ2-4	TRBD1	TRBV28	13	.	ASSFEGARRNIQY
TRBJ2-3	.	TRBV20-1	11	.	SASVSGTDTQY
TRBJ1-1	.	TRBV7-3	11	few	ASSFRANTEAF
TRBJ2-2	TRBD2	TRBV6-1	16	.	ASSLNRGGRGHTGELF
TRBJ2-1	.	TRBV15	12	few	ATSRDLSAYEQF
TRBJ1-6	.	TRBV27	13	few	ASSRTSRGNSPLH
TRBJ2-5	TRBD1	TRBV28	12	.	ASSLDRGYETQY
TRBJ2-6	.	TRBV15	11	.	ATSRGGANVLT
TRBJ2-2	.	TRBV7-9	13	.	ASSYAGGLTGELF
TRBJ2-2	.	TRBV20-1	13	once	SAHPEFANTGELF
TRBJ2-7	.	TRBV20-1	12	few	SARPAGLTYEQY
TRBJ2-7	.	TRBV6-1	10	.	ASSRDFYEQY
TRBJ2-7	TRBD2	TRBV18	13	.	ASSPWALAGSEQY
TRBJ2-2	.	TRBV6-4	11	.	ASSSGNTGELF
TRBJ2-2	TRBD1	TRBV6-1	14	once	ASSRQGAPGTGELF
TRBJ1-2	TRBD1	TRBV7-9	14	.	ASSSSGGSAHYGYT
TRBJ2-5	.	TRBV2	11	.	ASSVQGRETQY
TRBJ2-7	TRBD2	TRBV7-8	17	.	ASSLDAVWTSGSSYEQY
TRBJ1-4	TRBD1	TRBV15	15	.	ATRDRQGPPSNEKLF
TRBJ2-2	.	TRBV20-1	13	.	SAMDSRSYTGELF
TRBJ1-1	.	TRBV6-4	11	few	ASSSQWNTEAF
TRBJ2-7	.	TRBV4-1	13	.	ASSQAGVWGDEQY
TRBJ1-5	TRBD1	TRBV29-1	12	few	SVATGESNQPQH
TRBJ2-5	.	TRBV12-3/TRBV12-4	9	.	ASSYQETQY
TRBJ2-3	TRBD1	TRBV4-1	14	.	ASSQEPVQGTDTQY
TRBJ2-5	.	TRBV7-2	9	.	ASSSDSIQY
TRBJ1-5	.	TRBV19	14	few	ARSGREYFGNQPQH
TRBJ2-2	.	TRBV20-1	12	.	SATGHQNTGELF
TRBJ1-6	.	TRBV27	14	.	ASSQTYSSYNSPLH
TRBJ2-6	.	TRBV28	15	.	ASSPREFLAGANVLT
TRBJ2-7	.	TRBV28	14	.	ASSPGDNRLSYEQY
TRBJ2-7	TRBD1	TRBV20-1	11	.	SAIPQGAGEQY
TRBJ1-1	.	TRBV20-1	12	.	SARDNRGGLEAF
TRBJ2-5	.	TRBV6-1	12	.	ASSEDSEKETQY
.	TRBD1	TRBV24-1	14	.	ATSDRRQGEGQPQY
TRBJ1-3	.	TRBV27	14	few	ASRATAYASGNTIY
TRBJ1-1	.	TRBV24-1	12	.	ATSDSSGLGEAF
TRBJ1-1	.	TRBV29-1	11	.	SVDEGGRTEAF
TRBJ2-5	.	TRBV7-8	13	few	ASSSKIGSLETQY
TRBJ2-4	TRBD2	TRBV28	13	.	ASSRSGLAGDIQY
TRBJ2-3	TRBD2	TRBV19	11	few	ASGPLAADTQY
TRBJ1-6	.	TRBV20-1	14	few	SARTGADSWSSPLH
TRBJ1-5	TRBD1	TRBV12-3/TRBV12-4	13	.	ASSLYDRGLQPQH
TRBJ2-3	TRBD2	TRBV7-9	14	.	ASSLATSVETDTQY
TRBJ2-1	.	TRBV19	11	.	ASSLNSRDEQF
TRBJ2-1	.	TRBV7-9	15	.	ASSLASGPNSYNEQF
TRBJ2-1	.	TRBV7-3	15	.	ASSTIPQMGRFNEQF
TRBJ1-3	.	TRBV7-2	12	few	ASSFDTSGNTIY
TRBJ2-3	.	TRBV7-3	10	.	ASSLLRDTQY
TRBJ2-5	TRBD1	TRBV6-5	14	.	ASSYTTGGDWGTQY